The rows below give T cell receptor beta chains drawn from one sample of a study of T cell repertoires in cytomegalovirus infection. Antigen specificity for these receptors is unknown. A single record per CDR3 protein comes from TCRdb applying MiXCR to the reads. Of about 920,000 distinct CDR3 sequences in the sample, around 29% were seen once. Sample: cultured CD8+ T cells from PBMCs, taken from culture after CMV antigen stimulation. These receptors were obtained from a human donor in good health (CMV status not recorded). Some clones in this sample may be carry-over from other donors' samples. Both conserved end residues are part of each CDR3. D genes are given only for firm matches.

21,TRBV13,-,TRBJ2-2,CASSESLPGPSDVGDTGELFF
15,TRBV6-1,-,TRBJ2-7,CASSEIGITSYEQYF
13,TRBV24-1,-,TRBJ1-1,CATRDFGGTEAFF
21,TRBV15,TRBD1,TRBJ1-2,CATSREFDEPGQGIINYGYTF
13,TRBV6-1,-,TRBJ1-1,CACTGKSNTEAFF
13,TRBV28,TRBD1,TRBJ2-5,CASNHRGKETQYF
17,TRBV7-9,-,TRBJ2-6,CASSSPNRVSGANVLTF
13,TRBV2,-,TRBJ2-1,CASSRGLYNEQFF
14,TRBV19,-,TRBJ1-5,CASNPAYSNQPQHF
13,TRBV29-1,TRBD1,TRBJ2-1,CSVEGGTDNEQFF
15,TRBV19,-,TRBJ1-2,CASSMIEGINHGYTF
15,TRBV12-3/TRBV12-4,-,TRBJ2-1,CASRVKGSGYNEQFF
14,TRBV29-1,TRBD1,TRBJ2-2,CSVWRPDRSGELFF
14,TRBV7-9,-,TRBJ2-1,CASSSRDTYNEQFF
16,TRBV12-3/TRBV12-4,TRBD1,TRBJ2-5,CASSPPTGVGQETQYF
16,TRBV12-3/TRBV12-4,-,TRBJ2-2,CASREPHKAGTGELFF
13,TRBV10-3,TRBD1,TRBJ1-1,CVAARQGETEAFF
19,TRBV6-5,TRBD2,TRBJ2-2,CASSYSGTSGGAITGELFF
17,TRBV6-6,-,TRBJ1-6,CASSYYQGDSYNSPLHF
11,TRBV7-2,-,TRBJ1-4,CASFDEEKLFF
13,TRBV7-9,TRBD1,TRBJ1-2,CASSLTGLYGYTF
13,TRBV7-6,-,TRBJ1-2,CASSFRPREGYTF
13,TRBV7-9,-,TRBJ1-5,CASSSARDQPQHF
14,TRBV7-2,-,TRBJ2-2,CASSLWTMTGELFF
16,TRBV7-9,TRBD1,TRBJ1-2,CASSSTIWTGSYGYTF
15,TRBV12-3/TRBV12-4,-,TRBJ1-1,CASSLILGVNTEAFF
14,TRBV7-6,-,TRBJ1-5,CASSFGMGNQPQHF
16,TRBV7-6,-,TRBJ1-1,CASSFDTGTLNTEAFF
14,TRBV7-8,TRBD2,TRBJ2-1,CASSWRGGHHEQFF
16,TRBV5-5,-,TRBJ2-7,CASSLDGGPLAWEQYF
16,TRBV7-6,TRBD1,TRBJ2-2,CASSPAGTGFGGELFF
16,TRBV24-1,TRBD1,TRBJ2-2,CATSDRAGGNTGELFF
14,TRBV19,-,TRBJ1-5,CASSRISGNQPQHF
16,TRBV4-2,-,TRBJ2-1,CASSHPGGFSYNEQFF
14,TRBV7-9,TRBD1,TRBJ2-5,CASSETGGWETQYF
14,TRBV6-6,-,TRBJ2-7,CASSEGQLHYEQYF
15,TRBV27,-,TRBJ2-2,CASSLNRLNTGELFF
13,TRBV6-6,-,TRBJ1-3,CASRRLLGNTIYF
16,TRBV12-3/TRBV12-4,TRBD2,TRBJ2-5,CASRTGEGGGAKTQYF
15,TRBV4-1,TRBD1,TRBJ2-7,CASSQTGTGGYEQYF
14,TRBV2,TRBD1,TRBJ1-1,CASSRTGINTEAFF
13,TRBV27,-,TRBJ1-2,CASIGAAGSGYTF
13,TRBV7-9,-,TRBJ1-5,CASSLADVHPQHF
14,TRBV27,-,TRBJ1-2,CASSLGVRPYGYTF
19,TRBV6-6,-,TRBJ2-3,CASSYSSQITRASTDTQYF
14,TRBV6-2/TRBV6-3,-,TRBJ1-1,CASSHPGLATEAFF
13,TRBV28,TRBD1,TRBJ1-1,CAILRGPSTEAFF
11,TRBV25-1,-,TRBJ1-1,CASSESLEAFF
15,TRBV2,-,TRBJ1-5,CASTPTRGSNQPQHF
13,TRBV14,-,TRBJ1-2,CASSPGRSYGYTF
13,TRBV12-3/TRBV12-4,-,TRBJ1-2,CASSLVSGMGYTF